A single sample is the source of the 18 T cell receptor beta chains below, sequenced in a study of OX40 agonist ivuxolimab in advanced cancers. TCRdb's table, derived via immunoSEQ multiplex PCR, lists solely in-frame clones and lacks some. Of about 98,000 clones listed, roughly 85% are singletons. The sequences come from CD4+ or CD8+ T cells sorted from blood, collected in a trial of the OX40 agonist ivuxolimab. The receptor set was obtained from an adult with an advanced solid tumor such as melanoma, head and neck, liver or kidney cancer.

Here the CDR3 reads CASSALSRGDEKLFF. The CDR3 nucleotides are TGTGCCAGCAGCGCATTAAGTCGGGGGGATGAAAAACTGTTTTTT. The V gene is TRBV5-5, the J gene TRBJ1-4, with D maybe TRBD1 (5 bases). The CDR3 contains 15 residues. The V end was cut by 4 bases, the J end by 6 bases, with 16 bases between. Germline V gives CDR1 SGHKS, CDR2 YYEKEE (reference sequence).

CDR3 coding DNA: TGTGCCAGCAGCTTAAACGTAGGGTCAGTCGGTGACATTCAGTACTTC. It is translated as CASSLNVGSVGDIQYF. The rearrangement joins TRBV7-3 to TRBJ2-4; D is ambiguous. Germline CDR1 SGHTA, CDR2 FQGTGA. Trimming shortened V by 1 base and J by 8 bases, and 18 bases separated the two germline ends. CDR3 length: 16 amino acids.

This clone has only one observation. The chain combines TRBV7-9 with TRBJ2-5, with D maybe TRBD2 (6 bases). The CDR3 has 15 residues. Germline V gene sequence: CDR1 SEHNR, CDR2 FQNEAQ (reference sequence). The germline V and J ends were trimmed by 5 bases and 5 bases, with 18 bases remaining between them. For the CDR3, the DNA is TGTGCCAGCAGCCGCGAGATGGGGGGTCAGGAGACCCAGTACTTC. This translates into CASSREMGGQETQYF. Combining the CDR3 with reference TRBV7-9 and TRBJ2-5 gives the whole variable domain DTGVSQNPRHKITKRGQNVTFRCDPISEHNRLYWYRQTLGQGPEFLTYFQNEAQLEKSRLLSDRFSAERPKGSFSTLEIQRTEQGDSAMYLCASSREMGGQETQYFGPGTRLLVL.

The chain has TRBV5-1 and TRBJ2-5, with D possibly matching TRBD2 (5 bases). The CDR3 is 14 residues long. From germline, CDR1 is SGHRS and CDR2 YFSETQ. The V end lost 0 bases, the J end lost 0 bases, and 6 bases lay between the germline ends. CDR3 amino acids: CASSLAGNQETQYF. The CDR3 DNA sequence: TGCGCCAGCAGCTTGGCCGGGAACCAAGAGACCCAGTACTTC.

In DNA, the CDR3 is TGTGCCAGCACCAGAGTTTGGGCAGATGAGCAGTTCTTC. This codes for CASTRVWADEQFF. The chain recombines TRBV5-6 with TRBJ2-1; D ambiguous. The CDR3 runs to 13 residues. V lost 6 bases and J 8 bases, leaving 15 bases between the germline ends. Germline CDR1 is SGHDT and CDR2 is YYEEEE.

The rearrangement links TRBV6-5 to TRBJ2-7; a weak D match, TRBD1 (6 bases). This CDR3 spans 13 amino acids. Germline values: CDR1 MNHEY, CDR2 SVGAGI. The ends were cut back, 5 bases at V and 3 bases at J, with 11 bases in the middle. This CDR3 reads CASSRGQNYEQYF. The CDR3 DNA sequence: TGTGCCAGCAGTCGAGGACAGAACTACGAGCAGTACTTC.

The rearrangement uses TRBV19 and TRBJ2-1; D is ambiguous. Between the trimmed V and J ends, which lost 0 bases and 7 bases, there was a span of 13 bases. This CDR3 region has 15 residues. In germline, CDR1 is LNHDA, CDR2 SQIVND (reference sequence). CDR3 sequence (DNA): TGTGCCAGTAGTATAGACCCCGCCATAAATAATGAGCAGTTCTTC. As protein: CASSIDPAINNEQFF.

The chain uses TRBV2 and TRBJ2-3, with D possibly TRBD2 on 6 matching bases. With 10 bases removed from V and 0 bases from J, the gap between germline ends came to 14 bases. Germline V gives CDR1 SNHLY, CDR2 FYNNEI. This CDR3 is built from 14 residues. Here the CDR3 reads CATQTRLSTDTQYF. CDR3 coding DNA: TGTGCCACCCAGACTAGGCTAAGCACAGATACGCAGTATTTT. The full variable domain, with the rest looked up from reference TRBV2 and TRBJ2-3, is EPEVTQTPSHQVTQMGQEVILRCVPISNHLYFYWYRQILGQKVEFLVSFYNNEISEKSEIFDDQFSVERPDGSNFTLKIRSTKLEDSAMYFCATQTRLSTDTQYFGPGTRLTVL.

The chain combines TRBV19 with TRBJ1-6; D not resolved. The germline V gene encodes CDR1 LNHDA and CDR2 SQIVND (reference sequence). The V end lost 3 bases, the J end lost 7 bases, and 13 bases lay between the germline ends. This CDR3 spans 15 amino acids. This CDR3 is CASSIGLKRNSPLHF. The CDR3 DNA reads as TGTGCCAGTAGTATCGGTTTGAAGAGAAATTCACCCCTCCACTTT.

This rearrangement joins TRBV28 to TRBJ2-5; no firm D call. The CDR3 has 13 amino acids. The V end lost 6 bases, the J end lost 4 bases, and 12 bases lay between the germline ends. Germline CDR1 reads MDHEN; CDR2 reads SYDVKM. The chain's CDR3 is CASRDRSRETQYF. The DNA for the CDR3 is TGTGCCAGCAGGGACCGGAGTAGAGAGACCCAGTACTTC. The whole variable domain, filled in from reference TRBV28 and TRBJ2-5, reads DVKVTQSSRYLVKRTGEKVFLECVQDMDHENMFWYRQDPGLGLRLIYFSYDVKMKEKGDIPEGYSVSREKKERFSLILESASTNQTSMYLCASRDRSRETQYFGPGTRLLVL.

To note about this clone: At the DNA level, this CDR3 is encoded by other sequences in the same sample as well. The chain carries TRBV10-1 and TRBJ2-3; D ambiguous. V was pared by 5 bases and J by 0 bases, with 3 bases between. Germline V CDR1 and CDR2: WNHNN, SYGVQD (reference sequence). The CDR3 is 12 amino acids. DNA for the CDR3: TGCGCCAGCAGTTACAGCACAGATACGCAGTATTTT. It is translated as CASSYSTDTQYF.

The genes are TRBV11-1 and TRBJ2-1, with 10 bases fitting TRBD2. The germline gives CDR1 SGHAT, CDR2 FQDESV (reference sequence). The CDR3 runs to 15 residues. Trimming cost V 5 bases and J 8 bases; bases outside gene matches: 9. CDR3: CASSPDLAGVYEQFF. The CDR3, as DNA: TGTGCCAGCAGCCCCGACCTAGCGGGGGTATATGAGCAGTTCTTC.

The CDR3: CASSRDRGEGYTF. The CDR3 bases are TGTGCCAGCAGCCGCGACAGAGGGGAGGGCTACACCTTC. The chain has TRBV7-6 and TRBJ1-2; possible D gene TRBD1, 5 bases. In germline, CDR1 is SGHVS, CDR2 FNYEAQ. V lost 5 bases and J lost 8, with 15 bases in between. This CDR3 comprises 13 residues.

This clone has only one observation. A read error is likely, as this CDR3 ends without the conserved phenylalanine or tryptophan. The chain links TRBV6-1 to TRBJ1-6, with 7 bases lining up with TRBD1. V gave up 4 bases and J gave up 10 bases; unmatched junction bases: 10. Germline CDR1 and CDR2: MNHNS and SASEGT. The CDR3 is made up of 15 amino acids. Here the CDR3 reads CASSGRTGYGSPLHL. DNA of the CDR3: TGTGCCAGCAGTGGGCGGACAGGTTATGGATCACCCCTCCACCTT.

V and J are TRBV14 and TRBJ2-4, with 7 positions matching TRBD2. After removal of 1 base from V and 7 bases from J, the junction contained 4 bases not matched to a gene. The CDR3 runs 14 residues. The germline gives CDR1 SGHDN, CDR2 FVKESK. CDR3 loop: CASSQVYGGNIQYF. DNA for the CDR3: TGTGCCAGCAGCCAAGTCTACGGGGGGAACATTCAGTACTTC. Using reference TRBV14 and TRBJ2-4 for the parts outside the CDR3, the full variable domain is EAGVTQFPSHSVIEKGQTVTLRCDPISGHDNLYWYRRVMGKEIKFLLHFVKESKQDESGMPNNRFLAERTGGTYSTLKVQPAELEDSGVYFCASSQVYGGNIQYFGAGTRLSVL.

The chain joins TRBV2 to TRBJ2-7; D may match TRBD1 or TRBD2 (5 bases each). V dropped 7 bases and J dropped 5 bases, with 12 bases sitting between them. The CDR3 covers 12 residues. CDR1 and CDR2 from the germline V gene are SNHLY and FYNNEI. CDR3 residues: CASTPVGDEQYF. The DNA for the CDR3 is TGTGCCAGCACTCCGGTGGGGGACGAGCAGTACTTC.

The CDR3 nucleotides are TGTGCCAGCAGCCCCGGCGGGCCCCTTGCAACTAATGAAAAACTGTTTTTT. Amino acids: CASSPGGPLATNEKLFF. The V call is TRBV5-6, the J call TRBJ1-4; D gene uncertain. The length of the CDR3 is 17 residues. V lost 4 bases and J lost 0, with 16 bases in between. Germline V gene data show CDR1 as SGHDT and CDR2 as YYEEEE.

The chain joins TRBV10-3 to TRBJ2-2, with D possibly being TRBD1 (5 bases). The CDR3 extends over 19 amino acids. The V end lost 6 bases, the J end lost 5 bases, and 28 bases lay between the germline ends. Germline CDR1 is ENHRY and CDR2 is SYGVKD. CDR3 sequence: CAISSQGPDPFEHTGELFF. In nucleotides, the CDR3 is TGTGCCATCAGCAGCCAGGGCCCAGATCCTTTCGAACATACCGGGGAGCTGTTTTTT.